This T cell receptor (beta chain) was profiled in a study of regulatory T cells in long-lasting Graves disease. Trimming cost V 11 bases and J 2 bases; bases outside gene matches: 3. The V gene's germline CDR1 is SNHLY and CDR2 FYNNEI. The CDR3 totals 13 residues. This clonotype was observed at least ten times. Construction of the TCR beta libraries employed iRepertoire HTBI primers in conjunction with Arm-PCR of CDR3 regions. TCRdb reprocessed the multiplex PCR reads via MiXCR and lists one record per CDR3 protein. The table records roughly 380,000 distinct CDR3 sequences, over 15% of them present only once. Time point meaning: newly diagnosed GD, antithyroid drugs for less than 3 months. Extracted PBMC RNA gave rise to the TCR library. The same sample was also used in a study of T cells in Graves' hyperthyroidism and ophthalmopathy. That investigation notes: RT-PCR in the first round (using the HTBI primer set) targeted the TCR CDR3.

V and J are TRBV2 and TRBJ2-3; 11 bases agree with TRBD2. This specimen was peripheral blood mononuclear cells (PBMCs), taken at new diagnosis, from a patient treated with antithyroid drugs. The sequence came from a middle-aged man with Graves disease. CDR3 in amino acids: CAGTSGYTDTQYF. The CDR3, as DNA: TGTGCCGGGACTAGCGGTTACACAGATACGCAGTATTTT. Combining the CDR3 with reference TRBV2 and TRBJ2-3 gives the whole variable domain EPEVTQTPSHQVTQMGQEVILRCVPISNHLYFYWYRQILGQKVEFLVSFYNNEISEKSEIFDDQFSVERPDGSNFTLKIRSTKLEDSAMYFCAGTSGYTDTQYFGPGTRLTVL.